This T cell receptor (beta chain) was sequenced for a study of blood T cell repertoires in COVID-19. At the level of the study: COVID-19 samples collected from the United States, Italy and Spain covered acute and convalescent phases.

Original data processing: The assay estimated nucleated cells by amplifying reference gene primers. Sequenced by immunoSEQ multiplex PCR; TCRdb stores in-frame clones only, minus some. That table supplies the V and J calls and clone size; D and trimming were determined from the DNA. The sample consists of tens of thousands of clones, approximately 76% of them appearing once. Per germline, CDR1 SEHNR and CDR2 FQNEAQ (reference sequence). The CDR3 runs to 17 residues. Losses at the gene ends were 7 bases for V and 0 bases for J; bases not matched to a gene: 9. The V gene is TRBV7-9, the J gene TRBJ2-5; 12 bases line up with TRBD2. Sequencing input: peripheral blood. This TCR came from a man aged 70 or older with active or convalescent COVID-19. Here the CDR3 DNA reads TGTGCCAGCAAGCGGGCACTAGCGGGGGGCCACCAAGAGACCCAGTACTTC. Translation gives CASKRALAGGHQETQYF.